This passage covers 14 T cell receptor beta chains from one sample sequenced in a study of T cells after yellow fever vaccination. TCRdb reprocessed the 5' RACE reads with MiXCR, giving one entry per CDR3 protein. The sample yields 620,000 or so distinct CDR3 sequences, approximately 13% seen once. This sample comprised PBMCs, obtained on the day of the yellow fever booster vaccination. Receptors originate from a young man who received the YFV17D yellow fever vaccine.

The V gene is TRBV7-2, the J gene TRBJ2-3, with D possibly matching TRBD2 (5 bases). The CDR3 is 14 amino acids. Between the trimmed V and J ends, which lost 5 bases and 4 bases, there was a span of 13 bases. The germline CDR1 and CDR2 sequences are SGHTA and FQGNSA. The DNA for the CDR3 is TGTGCCAGCAGCCTGGAGGCCCTGGCAGATACGCAGTATTTT. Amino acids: CASSLEALADTQYF.

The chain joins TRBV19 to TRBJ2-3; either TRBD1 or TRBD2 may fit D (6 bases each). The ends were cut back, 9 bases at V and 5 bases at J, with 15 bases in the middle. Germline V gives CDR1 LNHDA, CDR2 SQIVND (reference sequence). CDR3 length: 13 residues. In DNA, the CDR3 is TGTGCCAGCGTCTACGGGGGCGGAGATACGCAGTATTTT. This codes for CASVYGGGDTQYF.

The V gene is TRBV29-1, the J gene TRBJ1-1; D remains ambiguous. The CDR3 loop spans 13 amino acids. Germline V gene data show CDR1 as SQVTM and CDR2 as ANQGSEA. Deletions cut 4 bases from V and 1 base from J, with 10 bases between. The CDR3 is CSVGIGKNTEAFF. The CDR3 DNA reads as TGCAGCGTTGGAATAGGGAAGAACACTGAAGCTTTCTTT.

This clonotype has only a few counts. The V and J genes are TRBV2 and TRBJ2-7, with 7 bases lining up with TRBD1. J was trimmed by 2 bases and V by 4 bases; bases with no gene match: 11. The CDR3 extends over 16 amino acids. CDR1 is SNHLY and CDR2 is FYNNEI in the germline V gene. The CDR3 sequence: CASSAPGQRPTYEQYF. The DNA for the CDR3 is TGTGCCAGCAGTGCTCCGGGACAGAGACCAACCTACGAGCAGTACTTC.

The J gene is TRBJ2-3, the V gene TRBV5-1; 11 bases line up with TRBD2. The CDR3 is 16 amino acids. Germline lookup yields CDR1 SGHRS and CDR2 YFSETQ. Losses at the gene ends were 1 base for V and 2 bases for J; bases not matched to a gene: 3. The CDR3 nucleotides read TGCGCCAGCAGCTTGCCGGGACTAGCGGACACAGATACGCAGTATTTT. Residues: CASSLPGLADTDTQYF.

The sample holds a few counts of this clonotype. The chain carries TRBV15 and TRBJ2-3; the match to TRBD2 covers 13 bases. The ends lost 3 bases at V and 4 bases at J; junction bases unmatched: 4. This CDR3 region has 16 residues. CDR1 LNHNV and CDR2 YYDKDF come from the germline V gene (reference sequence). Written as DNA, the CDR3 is TGTGCCACCAGCAGGGGACTAGCGGGACGAGCAGATACGCAGTATTTT. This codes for CATSRGLAGRADTQYF.

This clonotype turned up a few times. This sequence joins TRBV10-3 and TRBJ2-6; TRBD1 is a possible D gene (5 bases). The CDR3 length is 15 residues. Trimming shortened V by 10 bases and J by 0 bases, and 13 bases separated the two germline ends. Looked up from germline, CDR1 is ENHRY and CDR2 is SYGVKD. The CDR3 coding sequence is TGTGCCACCCAGGGAATAATCTCTGGGGCCAACGTCCTGACTTTC. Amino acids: CATQGIISGANVLTF.

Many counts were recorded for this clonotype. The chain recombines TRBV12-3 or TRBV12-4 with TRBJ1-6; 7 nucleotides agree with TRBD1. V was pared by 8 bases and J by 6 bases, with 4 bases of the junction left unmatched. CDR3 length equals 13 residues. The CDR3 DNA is TGTGCCAGCCGGAGGGACAGTAATTCACCCCTCCACTTT. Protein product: CASRRDSNSPLHF.

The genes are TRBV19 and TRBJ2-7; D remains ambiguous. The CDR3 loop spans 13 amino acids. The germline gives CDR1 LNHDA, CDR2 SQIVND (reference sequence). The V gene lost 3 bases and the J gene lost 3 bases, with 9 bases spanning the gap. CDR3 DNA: TGTGCCAGTAGTATGTCGGTTAGCTACGAGCAGTACTTC. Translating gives CASSMSVSYEQYF. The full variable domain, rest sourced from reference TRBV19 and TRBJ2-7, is DGGITQSPKYLFRKEGQNVTLSCEQNLNHDAMYWYRQDPGQGLRLIYYSQIVNDFQKGDIAEGYSVSREKKESFPLTVTSAQKNPTAFYLCASSMSVSYEQYFGPGTRLTVT.

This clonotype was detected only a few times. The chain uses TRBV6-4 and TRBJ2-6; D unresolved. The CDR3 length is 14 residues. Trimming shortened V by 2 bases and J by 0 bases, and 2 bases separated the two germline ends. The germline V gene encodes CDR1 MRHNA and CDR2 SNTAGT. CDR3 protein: CASSDNSGANVLTF. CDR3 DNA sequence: TGTGCCAGCAGTGACAACTCTGGGGCCAACGTCCTGACTTTC.

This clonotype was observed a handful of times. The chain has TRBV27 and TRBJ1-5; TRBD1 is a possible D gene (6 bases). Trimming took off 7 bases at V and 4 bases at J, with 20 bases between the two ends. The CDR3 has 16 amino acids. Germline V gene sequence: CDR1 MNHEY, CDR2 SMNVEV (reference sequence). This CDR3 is CASITPGQTINQPQHF. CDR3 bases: TGTGCCAGCATCACCCCTGGACAGACAATAAATCAGCCCCAGCATTTT.

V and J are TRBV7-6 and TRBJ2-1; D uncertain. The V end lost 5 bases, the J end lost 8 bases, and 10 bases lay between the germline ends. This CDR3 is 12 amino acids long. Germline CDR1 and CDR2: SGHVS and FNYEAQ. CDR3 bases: TGTGCCAGCAGCCCTTTTCGGGATGAGCAGTTCTTC. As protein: CASSPFRDEQFF.

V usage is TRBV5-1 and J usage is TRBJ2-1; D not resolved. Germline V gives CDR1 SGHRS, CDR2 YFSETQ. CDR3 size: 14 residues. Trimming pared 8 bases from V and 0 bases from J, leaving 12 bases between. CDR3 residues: CASNDGYSYNEQFF. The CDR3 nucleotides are TGCGCCAGTAACGACGGGTACTCCTACAATGAGCAGTTCTTC. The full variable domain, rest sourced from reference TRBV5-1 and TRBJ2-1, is KAGVTQTPRYLIKTRGQQVTLSCSPISGHRSVSWYQQTPGQGLQFLFEYFSETQRNKGNFPGRFSGRQFSNSRSEMNVSTLELGDSALYLCASNDGYSYNEQFFGPGTRLTVL.

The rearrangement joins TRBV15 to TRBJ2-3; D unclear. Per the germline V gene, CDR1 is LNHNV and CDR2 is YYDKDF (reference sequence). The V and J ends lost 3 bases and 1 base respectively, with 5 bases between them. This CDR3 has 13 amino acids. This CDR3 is CATSSAGTDTQYF. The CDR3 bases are TGTGCCACCAGCAGCGCAGGCACAGATACGCAGTATTTT.